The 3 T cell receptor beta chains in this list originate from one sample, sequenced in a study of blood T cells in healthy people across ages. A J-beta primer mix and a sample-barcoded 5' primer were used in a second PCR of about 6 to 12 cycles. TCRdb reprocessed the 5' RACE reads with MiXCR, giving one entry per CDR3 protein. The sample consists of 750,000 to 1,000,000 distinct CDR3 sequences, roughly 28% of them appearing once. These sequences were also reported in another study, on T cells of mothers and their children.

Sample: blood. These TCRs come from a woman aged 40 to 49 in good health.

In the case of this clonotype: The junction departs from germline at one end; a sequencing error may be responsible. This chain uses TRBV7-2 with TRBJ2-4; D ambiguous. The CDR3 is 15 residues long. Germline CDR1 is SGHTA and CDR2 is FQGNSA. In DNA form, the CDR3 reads TGTGCCAGCAGTTTAGGACGGCAGCACGGAGTCATTCAGTACTTC. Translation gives CASSLGRQHGVIQYF.

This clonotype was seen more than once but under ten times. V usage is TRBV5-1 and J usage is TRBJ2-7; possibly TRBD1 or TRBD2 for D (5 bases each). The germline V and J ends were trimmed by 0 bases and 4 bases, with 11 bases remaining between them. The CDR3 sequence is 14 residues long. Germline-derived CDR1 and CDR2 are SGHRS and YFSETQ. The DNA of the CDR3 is TGCGCCAGCAGCTTGGTACAGAGGGGATACGAGCAGTACTTC. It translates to CASSLVQRGYEQYF.

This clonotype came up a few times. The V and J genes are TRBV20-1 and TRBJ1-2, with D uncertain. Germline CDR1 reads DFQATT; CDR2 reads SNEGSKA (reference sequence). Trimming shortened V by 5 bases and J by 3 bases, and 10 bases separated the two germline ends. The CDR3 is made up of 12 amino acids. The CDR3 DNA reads TGCAGTGCTGGAAGGTTGGACTATGGCTACACCTTC. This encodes CSAGRLDYGYTF.